This T cell receptor (beta chain) was recorded in a study of T cell responses to AZD1222 COVID-19 vaccine. Study-level information: Whether given at about 4 or about 12 weeks, second doses were pooled. Study-level findings and limits: Spike-specific TCRs gained breadth and depth after people received two AZD1222 doses. Among the donors, most were white British and more were female, and clonal diversity was possibly underestimated.

Data came from immunoSEQ multiplex PCR; TCRdb stores just in-frame clones and leaves some out. The sample includes 120,000 or so clones, about 90% seen only once; the top ten take approximately 10%. In the case of this clone: Its matching antigen is unknown.

CDR1 and CDR2 from the germline V gene are MNHEY and SMNVEV (reference sequence). The CDR3 totals 15 residues. Trimming took 3 bases from V and 2 from J, leaving 13 bases between them. The clonotype comes from an adult in good health. Specimen: peripheral blood, collected on day 0 of AZD1222 vaccination. V is TRBV27 and J is TRBJ1-2; no clear D gene. The CDR3 DNA is TGTGCCAGCAGTTTCAATCCATCGGTGAACTATGGCTACACCTTC. Residues: CASSFNPSVNYGYTF.